The present entry profiles one TCR beta chain with its context. At one end, the junction sequence differs from germline, possibly due to a read error. This sample is part of a study of shared clonotypes between healthy human individuals. The CDR3 is 13 amino acids. Germline V gene lookup returns CDR1 LNHDA and CDR2 SQIVND (reference sequence). The protocol was immunoSEQ multiplex PCR, while the TCRdb copy is restricted to in-frame clones and leaves out a portion. This table has approximately 1,000,000 clones, 60% to 80% appearing once. The source is a man younger than 30 in good health. Some clones in this sample may be carry-over from other donors' samples. The J gene is TRBJ1-4, the V gene TRBV19; D remains unclear. The sample comprised memory CD4+ T cells from PBMCs. The subset is: CD45RA-negative fraction. CDR3 protein: CAGSIYANEKLFF. CDR3 nucleotide sequence: TGTGCCGGTAGTATATACGCTAATGAAAAACTGTTTTTT.